A single sample is the source of the 12 T cell receptor beta chains below, sequenced in a study of shared clonotypes between healthy human individuals (dated by TCRdb to about 2020). Library generation was performed with the immunoSEQ multiplex PCR assay. This immuneACCESS table, as held by TCRdb, lists in-frame sequences with V and J called but not all clones. Of the missing ones, under half trace to an unresolved V gene in checked studies; the others have no known cause. This sample lists under 650,000 clones; roughly 95% were detected once. The biggest ten clones account for approximately 0.06% of the sample. Sequenced sample: naive CD4+ T cells sorted from blood. Read against the paper, the sample's cell subset or site label means: CD45RA+ positively selected. The receptors were gathered from a woman aged 30 to 39 in good health.

The chain has TRBV11-2 and TRBJ2-1; D call uncertain. The CDR3 length is 13 residues. Germline V gene lookup returns CDR1 SGHAT and CDR2 FQNNGV. V lost 2 bases to trimming and J lost 9 bases, with 11 bases between them. The CDR3 here is CASSLIDLTEQFF. In DNA form, the CDR3 reads TGTGCCAGCAGCTTAATAGACCTAACTGAGCAGTTCTTC. The whole variable domain, remainder taken from reference TRBV11-2 and TRBJ2-1, is EAGVAQSPRYKIIEKRQSVAFWCNPISGHATLYWYQQILGQGPKLLIQFQNNGVVDDSQLPKDRFSAERLKGVDSTLKIQPAKLEDSAVYLCASSLIDLTEQFFGPGTRLTVL.

V usage is TRBV7-9 and J usage is TRBJ2-3; 8 positions agree with TRBD2. The CDR3 covers 16 residues. Per germline, CDR1 SEHNR and CDR2 FQNEAQ (reference sequence). The V gene end was trimmed by 4 bases and the J gene end by 4 bases; junction bases not matched to a gene: 10. The CDR3 region has the DNA TGTGCCAGCAGCTATCCGGGAGGGCCCGGGGCAGATACGCAGTATTTT. This translates into CASSYPGGPGADTQYF.

Concerning this clone itself: Its ends do not fully match the called genes, so a read error is possible. The CDR3 here is CASSSWTGPNYGYTF. The CDR3, as DNA: TGCGCCAGCAGCTCCTGGACAGGGCCGAACTACGGCTACACCTTC. V gene TRBV5-1 combines with J gene TRBJ1-2, with 8 bases matching TRBD1. This CDR3 is 15 amino acids long. Germline V CDR1 and CDR2: SGHRS, YFSETQ.

The chain couples TRBV10-3 to TRBJ2-5, with D perhaps TRBD1 (5 bases). This CDR3 contains 13 residues. Trimming left V 4 bases short and J 5 bases short, with 11 bases between. The germline V gene encodes CDR1 ENHRY and CDR2 SYGVKD. CDR3 sequence (DNA): TGTGCCATCAGTGTCGGCAGGGTTGAGACCCAGTACTTC. It is translated as CAISVGRVETQYF.

The chain employs TRBV28 and TRBJ2-7; D possibly corresponds to TRBD2 (5 bases). Germline lookup yields CDR1 MDHEN and CDR2 SYDVKM. Deletions cut 5 bases from V and 6 bases from J, with 20 bases between. CDR3 length: 15 residues. The CDR3 bases are TGTGCCAGCAGTCTCCCGGGGAAGCGTTTGGGCGAGCAGTACTTC. Amino acid sequence: CASSLPGKRLGEQYF.

This chain links TRBV25-1 with TRBJ1-2; D uncertain. V dropped 6 bases and J dropped 4 bases, with 15 bases sitting between them. Germline-derived CDR1 and CDR2 are MGHDK and SYGVNS. This CDR3 is 14 amino acids long. This CDR3 reads CASRRQAAPYGYTF. CDR3 bases: TGTGCCAGCAGGCGCCAGGCGGCCCCCTATGGCTACACCTTC.

This clone turned up a few times. This rearrangement joins TRBV5-6 to TRBJ2-7, with D possibly TRBD2 on 5 matching bases. Germline CDR1 is SGHDT and CDR2 is YYEEEE. V was shortened by 2 bases and J by 3 bases, with 12 bases between the two germline ends. This CDR3 contains 14 residues. The CDR3 nucleotides read TGTGCCAGCAGCTTAGGAGGCAGGTTCTACGAGCAGTACTTC. Translation gives CASSLGGRFYEQYF.

This clone was counted a single time. The chain has TRBV27 and TRBJ1-4; weak D call: TRBD1 (5 bases). CDR1 is MNHEY and CDR2 is SMNVEV in the germline V gene (reference sequence). V was shortened by 2 bases and J by 6 bases, with 10 bases between the two germline ends. The CDR3 spans 14 residues. The CDR3 sequence is CASSLSRDDEKLFF. CDR3 nucleotide sequence: TGTGCCAGCAGTTTAAGTAGGGACGATGAAAAACTGTTTTTT.

CDR3 amino acids: CAISESLAGDFYNEQFF. In DNA, the CDR3 is TGTGCCATCAGTGAGTCCCTAGCGGGAGATTTCTACAATGAGCAGTTCTTC. V gene TRBV10-3 combines with J gene TRBJ2-1; 10 bases match TRBD2. This CDR3 has 17 residues. With V trimmed by 0 bases and J by 3 bases, 5 bases remained unmatched. CDR1 and CDR2 from the germline V gene are ENHRY and SYGVKD.

The V call is TRBV5-1, the J call TRBJ2-1; 10 nucleotides align to TRBD1. Germline lookup yields CDR1 SGHRS and CDR2 YFSETQ. The CDR3 is 19 residues long. Trimming at V came to 2 bases and at J to 3 bases, leaving 14 bases not matched to a gene. CDR3 nucleotides: TGCGCCAGCAGCTTCCGGGACAGGGGATTAGTAGCGGACTACAATGAGCAGTTCTTC. Amino acids: CASSFRDRGLVADYNEQFF. The whole variable domain, remainder taken from reference TRBV5-1 and TRBJ2-1, is KAGVTQTPRYLIKTRGQQVTLSCSPISGHRSVSWYQQTPGQGLQFLFEYFSETQRNKGNFPGRFSGRQFSNSRSEMNVSTLELGDSALYLCASSFRDRGLVADYNEQFFGPGTRLTVL.

V usage is TRBV6-6 and J usage is TRBJ1-4, with D tentatively TRBD1 (6 bases). V lost 6 bases to trimming and J lost 6 bases, with 14 bases between them. The CDR3 is 14 residues long. In germline, CDR1 is MNHNY, CDR2 SVGAGI (reference sequence). DNA for the CDR3: TGTGCCAGCAGACCACAGGGTTGGGATGAAAAACTGTTTTTT. Protein sequence: CASRPQGWDEKLFF.

V and J are TRBV4-1 and TRBJ2-7; D possibly uses TRBD1 or TRBD2 (5 bases each). V was pared by 2 bases and J by 2 bases, with 16 bases between. CDR1 and CDR2 (germline): MGHRA, YSYEKL. CDR3 length: 16 amino acids. CDR3 in amino acids: CASSQPGQAKTYEQYF. The CDR3 DNA sequence: TGCGCCAGCAGCCAACCGGGGCAGGCCAAGACCTACGAGCAGTACTTC.